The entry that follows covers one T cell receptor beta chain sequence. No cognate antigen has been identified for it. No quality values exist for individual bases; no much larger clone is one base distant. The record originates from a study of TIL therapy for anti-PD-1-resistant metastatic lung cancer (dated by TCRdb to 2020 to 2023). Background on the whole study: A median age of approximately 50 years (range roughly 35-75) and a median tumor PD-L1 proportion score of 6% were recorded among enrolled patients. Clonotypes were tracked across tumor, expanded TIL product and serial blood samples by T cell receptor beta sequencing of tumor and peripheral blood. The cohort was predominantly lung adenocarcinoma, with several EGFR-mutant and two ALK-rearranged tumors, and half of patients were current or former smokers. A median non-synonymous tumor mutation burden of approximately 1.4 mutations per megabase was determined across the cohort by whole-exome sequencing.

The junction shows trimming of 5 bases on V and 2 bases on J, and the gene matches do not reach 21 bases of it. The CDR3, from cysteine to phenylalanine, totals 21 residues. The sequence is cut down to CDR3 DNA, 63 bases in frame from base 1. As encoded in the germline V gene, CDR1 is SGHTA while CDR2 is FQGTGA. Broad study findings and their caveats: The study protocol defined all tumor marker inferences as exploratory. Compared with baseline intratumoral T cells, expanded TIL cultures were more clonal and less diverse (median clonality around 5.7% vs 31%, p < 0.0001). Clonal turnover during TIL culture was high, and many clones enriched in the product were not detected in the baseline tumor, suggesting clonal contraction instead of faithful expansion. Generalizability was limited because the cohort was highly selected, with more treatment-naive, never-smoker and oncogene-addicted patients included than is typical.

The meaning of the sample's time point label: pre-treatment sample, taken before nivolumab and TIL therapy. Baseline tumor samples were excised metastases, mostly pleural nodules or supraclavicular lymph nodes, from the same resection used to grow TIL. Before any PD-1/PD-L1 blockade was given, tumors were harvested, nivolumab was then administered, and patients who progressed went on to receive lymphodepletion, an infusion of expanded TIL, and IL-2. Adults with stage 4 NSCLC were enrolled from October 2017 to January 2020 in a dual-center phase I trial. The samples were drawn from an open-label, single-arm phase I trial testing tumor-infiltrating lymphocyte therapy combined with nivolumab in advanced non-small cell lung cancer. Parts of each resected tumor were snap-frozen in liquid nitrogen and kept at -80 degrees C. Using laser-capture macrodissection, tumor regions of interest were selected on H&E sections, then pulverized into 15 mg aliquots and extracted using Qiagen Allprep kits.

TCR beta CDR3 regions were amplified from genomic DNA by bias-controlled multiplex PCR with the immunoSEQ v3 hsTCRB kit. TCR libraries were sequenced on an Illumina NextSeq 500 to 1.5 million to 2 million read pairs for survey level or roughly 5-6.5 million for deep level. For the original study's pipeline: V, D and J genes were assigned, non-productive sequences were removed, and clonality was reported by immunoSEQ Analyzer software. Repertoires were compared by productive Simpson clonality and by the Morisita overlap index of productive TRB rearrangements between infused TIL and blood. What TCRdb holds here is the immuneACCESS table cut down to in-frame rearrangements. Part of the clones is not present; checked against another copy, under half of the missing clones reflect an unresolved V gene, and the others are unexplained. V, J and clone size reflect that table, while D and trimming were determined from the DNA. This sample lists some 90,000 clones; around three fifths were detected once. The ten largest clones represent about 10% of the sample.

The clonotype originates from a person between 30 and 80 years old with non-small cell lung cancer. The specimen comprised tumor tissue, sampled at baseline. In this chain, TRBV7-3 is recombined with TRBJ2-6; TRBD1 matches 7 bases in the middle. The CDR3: CASSTPQGSSGVKAGANVLTF. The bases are TGTGCCAGCAGCACCCCACAGGGGTCGAGCGGAGTGAAGGCTGGGGCCAACGTCCTGACTTTC.